The rows below give T cell receptor beta chains drawn from one sample of a study of blood T cell repertoires in COVID-19. Method: immunoSEQ multiplex PCR; TCRdb's copy keeps in-frame clones and lacks some. Here the sample spans roughly 40,000 clones, almost 90% being singletons. The specimen sequenced was peripheral blood. The receptors were sampled from a man aged 65 to 85 with acute or convalescent COVID-19. CDR3s include the opening cysteine and the closing phenylalanine or tryptophan.

j_call v_call cdr3_aa
TRBJ2-5 TRBV7-2 CASSWSSQETQYF
TRBJ1-5 TRBV10-1 CASSHYQPQHF
TRBJ2-2 TRBV4-3 CASRSTGLATGELFF
TRBJ2-3 TRBV14 CASSLPERTGTPENQADTQYF
TRBJ2-5 TRBV7-2 CASSINSLAGQETQYF
TRBJ1-1 TRBV7-9 CASSFDPGGRSEAFF
TRBJ2-7 TRBV9 CASSGQASGSYEQYF
TRBJ2-3 TRBV5-4 CASSESPGQGAGDTQYF
TRBJ2-3 TRBV28 CASSPRTGGTDTQYF
TRBJ2-7 TRBV3-1/TRBV3-2 CASSQGDWGEQYF
TRBJ1-5 TRBV19 CASNPLPTGLNNQPQHF
TRBJ1-1 TRBV4-2 CASSFYSGQGAEAFF
TRBJ2-7 TRBV7-9 CASSLGAVSYEQYF
TRBJ1-5 TRBV28 CASSFRDRGLGPQHF
TRBJ2-1 TRBV27 CASSPRQGPSYNEQFF
TRBJ1-4 TRBV27 CASSLRQGAANGEKLFF
TRBJ1-2 TRBV4-2 CASSQDKGQGAYGYTF
TRBJ2-5 TRBV9 CASSVGQGGVETQYF
TRBJ1-4 TRBV19 CASSIQGDNEKLFF
TRBJ2-3 TRBV10-3 CAISEDPSGRGTDTQYF
TRBJ2-3 TRBV5-4 CASSGRRGTDTQYF
TRBJ2-7 TRBV15 CATSSKTAPSYEQYF
TRBJ2-3 TRBV6-2/TRBV6-3 CASSPPLGGLADTQYF
TRBJ1-4 TRBV7-2 CASSLTAFNEKLFF
TRBJ1-4 TRBV2 CASLRDSNEKLFF
TRBJ2-7 TRBV2 CASIGTSGGYEQYF
TRBJ2-1 TRBV11-2 CASSLDTLAGGADEQFF
TRBJ2-5 TRBV6-5 CASGRRTGESETQYF
TRBJ1-4 TRBV6-5 CASSPQSQGRLFF
TRBJ2-3 TRBV7-2 CASAQTSGSMPDTQYF
TRBJ1-5 TRBV28 CASSFSLASNQPQHF
TRBJ2-7 TRBV24-1 CATSGSGEGSSYEQYF
TRBJ2-5 TRBV19 CASSIPSGRASSETQYF
TRBJ1-2 TRBV11-2 CASSRQFTGQHNYGYTF
TRBJ1-5 TRBV18 CASSLTGSNQPQHF
TRBJ2-7 TRBV27 CASGRQGVYEQYF
TRBJ1-2 TRBV11-1 CASSFRGGYTF
TRBJ1-6 TRBV3-1/TRBV3-2 CASSHSDRGNSPLHF
TRBJ2-7 TRBV6-6 CASRLRQGAEQYF
TRBJ2-3 TRBV18 CASSPTGGRAADTQYF
TRBJ2-7 TRBV5-1 CASSGGVRYEQYF
TRBJ1-5 TRBV18 CASSRDRVNQPQHF
TRBJ2-3 TRBV4-1 CASSQGRGGLAGAADTQYF
TRBJ2-2 TRBV9 CASSANPQGGTGELFF
TRBJ2-1 TRBV24-1 CATSDLSQGSYNEQFF
TRBJ1-2 TRBV19 CASSIPGVSYGYTF
TRBJ2-3 TRBV19 CASSIDMQGAGTDTQYF
TRBJ1-2 TRBV3-1/TRBV3-2 CASNRGLSSDGYTF
TRBJ2-7 TRBV11-2 CASSLERGYTYEQYF
TRBJ2-1 TRBV20-1 CSASLGGVSHNEQFF
TRBJ2-2 TRBV19 CASSPRTGGFGTGELFF
TRBJ1-1 TRBV15 CATSRGLAANTEAFF
TRBJ2-1 TRBV28 CASSPRTGGEQFF
TRBJ2-2 TRBV18 CASSPPGQLNTGELFF
TRBJ1-1 TRBV28 CASRPNRGRNTEAFF
TRBJ2-7 TRBV10-3 CAIGQGVTNYEQYF
TRBJ2-1 TRBV2 CASRIRREGNEQFF